The next 32 T cell receptor beta chains were all read from a single sample in a study of cytomegalovirus exposure and HLA in healthy donors. The PCR used 60 Vbeta and 13 Jbeta primers. Clones were sequenced by immunoSEQ multiplex PCR, and TCRdb holds only the in-frame ones, with some missing. The sample records roughly 260,000 clones, approximately 84% being singletons. Sequencing used PBMCs. The source of these receptors is a woman aged 40 to 50 in good health and CMV-seropositive.

The chain uses TRBV6-6 and TRBJ1-6; a possible D gene is TRBD1 (6 bases). Germline values: CDR1 MNHNY, CDR2 SVGAGI (reference sequence). The CDR3 spans 15 residues. Deletions cut 0 bases from V and 10 bases from J, with 13 bases between. CDR3 amino acids: CASSYSRDISSPLHF. In nucleotides, the CDR3 is TGTGCCAGCAGTTACTCGAGGGACATTAGCTCACCCCTCCACTTT.

The chain recombines TRBV5-8 with TRBJ2-7, with D tentatively TRBD2 (5 bases). Germline values: CDR1 SGHTS, CDR2 YDEGEE. V lost 5 bases to trimming and J lost 0 bases, with 9 bases between them. This CDR3 is built from 13 residues. The chain's CDR3 is CASREESSYEQYF. CDR3 sequence (DNA): TGTGCCAGCAGGGAGGAGAGCTCCTACGAGCAGTACTTC.

This clone was counted only a few times. This chain uses TRBV4-3 with TRBJ1-2; maybe TRBD1 (5 bases). The V gene lost 0 bases and the J gene lost 7 bases, with 12 bases spanning the gap. Per the germline V gene, CDR1 is LGHNA and CDR2 is YSLEER. The CDR3 is 14 amino acids. The CDR3 sequence is CASSQDRGGGGYTF. DNA for the CDR3: TGCGCCAGCAGCCAAGATCGCGGGGGAGGTGGCTACACCTTC.

V and J are TRBV7-2 and TRBJ2-1, with 7 nucleotides matching TRBD2. J lost 2 bases, V lost 3 bases, and 4 bases had no gene match. The CDR3 loop spans 15 amino acids. Germline lookup yields CDR1 SGHTA and CDR2 FQGNSA. CDR3 loop: CASSFGLEAYNEQFF. In DNA form, the CDR3 reads TGTGCCAGCAGCTTTGGACTAGAGGCCTACAATGAGCAGTTCTTC.

DNA of the CDR3: TGTGCCAGCAGCTTAGCGGGGGGGATGACTAATGAAAAACTGTTTTTT. This sequence encodes CASSLAGGMTNEKLFF. The chain combines TRBV7-6 with TRBJ1-4; possible D gene TRBD1, 5 bases. This CDR3 spans 16 amino acids. Germline assignment: CDR1 SGHVS and CDR2 FNYEAQ. V was pared by 0 bases and J by 2 bases, with 10 bases between.

The gene calls are TRBV19 and TRBJ2-1; 7 bases are a match to TRBD1. This CDR3 is built from 15 residues. With 5 bases clipped from V and 7 bases from J, the junction kept 11 bases outside the gene matches. Germline V CDR1 and CDR2: LNHDA, SQIVND (reference sequence). As DNA, the CDR3 is TGTGCCAGTAGTCCCGACAGGGTAGGCGATAATGAGCAGTTCTTC. Protein: CASSPDRVGDNEQFF. The variable domain in full, with the rest retrieved from reference TRBV19 and TRBJ2-1, is DGGITQSPKYLFRKEGQNVTLSCEQNLNHDAMYWYRQDPGQGLRLIYYSQIVNDFQKGDIAEGYSVSREKKESFPLTVTSAQKNPTAFYLCASSPDRVGDNEQFFGPGTRLTVL.

The chain combines TRBV11-1 with TRBJ1-3; 8 bases line up with TRBD1. The V gene end was trimmed by 7 bases and the J gene end by 0 bases; junction bases not matched to a gene: 8. Germline V gene lookup returns CDR1 SGHAT and CDR2 FQDESV (reference sequence). This CDR3 region has 16 residues. Here the CDR3 DNA reads TGTGCCAGCACCATGGACAGGGTGGACTCTGGAAACACCATATATTTT. Translation: CASTMDRVDSGNTIYF.

As to this clone: The junction differs from germline at one of its ends, possibly a read error. V is TRBV6-6 and J is TRBJ2-1, with TRBD2 matching over 7 bases. Germline V lookup: CDR1 MNHNY, CDR2 SVGAGI (reference sequence). The CDR3 sequence is 16 residues long. DNA for the CDR3: TGTGCCAGCAGTTACTCGATGCGGGAGCCCTACAATGGGCAGTTCTTC. This sequence encodes CASSYSMREPYNGQFF.

The V call is TRBV10-3, the J call TRBJ2-3, with D hard to call. The CDR3 is 12 amino acids. Germline CDR1 is ENHRY and CDR2 is SYGVKD. V was shortened by 7 bases and J by 2 bases, with 7 bases between the two germline ends. In DNA form, the CDR3 reads TGTGCCATCAAAGCGAACACAGATACGCAGTATTTT. It encodes CAIKANTDTQYF.

The chain has TRBV15 and TRBJ2-5, with 7 nucleotides matching TRBD2. In germline, CDR1 is LNHNV, CDR2 YYDKDF (reference sequence). The V segment lost 6 bases and the J segment 5 bases; nucleotides outside the gene matches: 9. The CDR3 spans 14 residues. CDR3 in DNA: TGTGCCACCAGACTGGGGCTAGCGGTGGAGACCCAGTACTTC. This gives the protein CATRLGLAVETQYF.

The V call is TRBV11-3, the J call TRBJ2-3; D perhaps matches TRBD2 (6 bases). Trimming pared 1 base from V and 6 bases from J, leaving 17 bases between. Germline values: CDR1 SGHNT, CDR2 YENEEA. The CDR3 is 16 residues long. The CDR3 sequence is CASSLVLAGRGDTQYF. CDR3 sequence (DNA): TGTGCCAGCAGCTTAGTTCTGGCGGGGAGAGGTGATACGCAGTATTTT.

The gene calls are TRBV4-1 and TRBJ1-1; D possibly corresponds to TRBD1 (5 bases). This CDR3 region has 15 residues. V was shortened by 0 bases and J by 0 bases, with 8 bases between the two germline ends. Per the germline V gene, CDR1 is MGHRA and CDR2 is YSYEKL. CDR3 nucleotide sequence: TGCGCCAGCAGCCAAGATGCGGGGGTGAACACTGAAGCTTTCTTT. Its translation: CASSQDAGVNTEAFF.

The V call is TRBV7-2, the J call TRBJ2-5, with 9 bases lining up with TRBD1. The CDR3 consists of 15 residues. CDR1 and CDR2 from the germline V gene are SGHTA and FQGNSA. V lost 2 bases and J lost 4; bases outside the gene matches: 5. Here the CDR3 reads CASSLRTGDTETQYF. CDR3 sequence (DNA): TGTGCCAGCAGCTTACGGACAGGGGATACAGAGACCCAGTACTTC.

The chain combines TRBV6-1 with TRBJ2-7, with 9 bases identical to TRBD1. From germline, CDR1 is MNHNS and CDR2 SASEGT. The CDR3 totals 14 residues. V trimming: 6 bases; J trimming: 2 bases; junction bases outside the gene matches: 5. CDR3 residues: CASRPGTGTYEQYF. The CDR3 coding sequence is TGTGCCAGCAGACCCGGGACAGGGACCTACGAGCAGTACTTC.

The chain uses TRBV28 and TRBJ2-7; 7 nucleotides match TRBD1. V shed 3 bases and J 2 bases; nucleotides not matched to a gene: 4. The germline CDR1 and CDR2 sequences are MDHEN and SYDVKM. This CDR3 has 14 amino acids. The CDR3 spells CASSFRGRPYEQYF. CDR3 DNA sequence: TGTGCCAGCAGTTTTAGGGGGCGCCCCTACGAGCAGTACTTC.

The rearrangement links TRBV7-2 to TRBJ2-7; tentatively, D is TRBD1 (6 bases). Trimming cost V 4 bases and J 7 bases, with 26 bases left between them. CDR1 SGHTA and CDR2 FQGNSA come from the germline V gene. The CDR3 is 17 residues long. CDR3 loop: CASSSHRLQGPLKEQYF. CDR3 in DNA: TGTGCCAGCAGCTCCCACCGTTTACAGGGCCCCCTGAAAGAGCAGTACTTC.

CDR3 sequence reads: CASRPGQDYEQYF. In DNA, the CDR3 is TGCGCCAGCAGACCGGGACAGGACTACGAGCAGTACTTC. The chain has TRBV5-1 and TRBJ2-7; 8 bases are shared with TRBD1. Trimming at V came to 5 bases and at J to 3 bases, leaving 4 bases not matched to a gene. Germline lookup yields CDR1 SGHRS and CDR2 YFSETQ. The CDR3 runs to 13 residues.

The chain carries TRBV5-1 and TRBJ2-7; 10 bases match TRBD2. This CDR3 spans 15 amino acids. Germline V CDR1 and CDR2: SGHRS, YFSETQ. The V segment lost 5 bases and the J segment 5 bases; nucleotides outside the gene matches: 10. The CDR3 nucleotides are TGCGCCAGCAGAGGTGCTAGCGGGAGAGGTGACGAGCAGTACTTC. It encodes CASRGASGRGDEQYF.

V and J are TRBV9 and TRBJ2-1, with D maybe TRBD2 (6 bases). Germline values: CDR1 SGDLS, CDR2 YYNGEE. The CDR3 runs to 15 residues. The V end was cut by 7 bases, the J end by 2 bases, with 16 bases between. As DNA, the CDR3 is TGTGCCAGCTGCCTCCGGAGGAGGGCCTACAATGAGCAGTTCTTC. This codes for CASCLRRRAYNEQFF.

This chain links TRBV5-1 with TRBJ1-4, with D maybe TRBD1 (5 bases). Germline CDR1 and CDR2: SGHRS and YFSETQ. Trimming took off 0 bases at V and 5 bases at J, with 14 bases between the two ends. CDR3 length equals 16 residues. CDR3 nucleotides: TGCGCCAGCAGCTTGGCCAGTGGAGGGGTGAATGAAAAACTGTTTTTT. Its protein product is CASSLASGGVNEKLFF. Supplemented by reference TRBV5-1 and TRBJ1-4, the full variable domain reads KAGVTQTPRYLIKTRGQQVTLSCSPISGHRSVSWYQQTPGQGLQFLFEYFSETQRNKGNFPGRFSGRQFSNSRSEMNVSTLELGDSALYLCASSLASGGVNEKLFFGSGTQLSVL.

This sequence joins TRBV25-1 and TRBJ1-2; TRBD1 matches at 11 bases. CDR1 and CDR2 (germline): MGHDK, SYGVNS. CDR3 length: 17 amino acids. Trimming took 4 bases from V and 4 from J; bases not matched to a gene: 11. As DNA, the CDR3 is TGTGCCAGCAGTGGCCAAAGGGACAGGGGGTTTAGCTATGGCTACACCTTC. This sequence encodes CASSGQRDRGFSYGYTF.

The chain couples TRBV9 to TRBJ1-1; TRBD1 is a possible D gene (5 bases). Germline CDR1 reads SGDLS; CDR2 reads YYNGEE. Trimming left V 3 bases short and J 5 bases short, with 11 bases between. The CDR3 totals 13 residues. The CDR3 sequence: CASSGGTRTEAFF. CDR3 in DNA: TGTGCCAGCAGCGGGGGGACTCGGACTGAAGCTTTCTTT.

V and J are TRBV6-4 and TRBJ2-3; the match to TRBD2 covers 10 bases. Per germline, CDR1 MRHNA and CDR2 SNTAGT. This CDR3 spans 15 amino acids. The J segment lost 1 base and the V segment lost 2 bases, leaving 0 bases of the junction unmatched. Written as DNA, the CDR3 is TGTGCCAGCAGTGACGGGACTAGCGGCACAGATACGCAGTATTTT. Residues: CASSDGTSGTDTQYF.

This chain uses TRBV9 with TRBJ1-1, with a tentative D call TRBD1 (6 bases). CDR3 length equals 15 residues. V was cut by 0 bases and J by 2 bases, with 11 bases left in between. CDR1 is SGDLS and CDR2 is YYNGEE in the germline V gene. CDR3 DNA sequence: TGTGCCAGCAGCGTAGACCAGGGGCGCAACACTGAAGCTTTCTTT. Protein product: CASSVDQGRNTEAFF.

The chain couples TRBV27 to TRBJ2-7, with 10 bases aligning to TRBD2. With V trimmed by 8 bases and J by 0 bases, 10 bases remained unmatched. CDR1 is MNHEY, CDR2 SMNVEV, per germline (reference sequence). The CDR3 has 16 amino acids. The CDR3 loop reads CASGPGGLARSYEQYF. CDR3 DNA: TGTGCCAGCGGCCCAGGGGGACTAGCGCGCTCCTACGAGCAGTACTTC.

This clone has only a few counts. The chain combines TRBV18 with TRBJ2-7; a possible D gene is TRBD2 (5 bases). In germline, CDR1 is KGHSH, CDR2 LQKENI. Trimming pared 0 bases from V and 6 bases from J, leaving 12 bases between. The CDR3 sequence is 14 residues long. In nucleotides, the CDR3 is TGTGCCAGCTCACCACCGAGTCGGGGTGGCGAGCAGTACTTC. It yields the protein CASSPPSRGGEQYF.

This chain links TRBV4-1 with TRBJ2-5, with D unclear. This CDR3 contains 15 residues. V lost 4 bases and J lost 2, with 14 bases in between. Germline CDR1 MGHRA, CDR2 YSYEKL. Written as DNA, the CDR3 is TGCGCCAGCAGCCCAAGCCCGACACGACAAGAGACCCAGTACTTC. The encoded protein is CASSPSPTRQETQYF.

The chain employs TRBV18 and TRBJ1-2; D is uncertain. The length of the CDR3 is 15 residues. Trimming took 3 bases from V and 4 from J, leaving 15 bases between them. Per the germline V gene, CDR1 is KGHSH and CDR2 is LQKENI. CDR3 DNA sequence: TGTGCCAGCTCACCGTCAGAGATAAGAGGCTATGGCTACACCTTC. Its translation: CASSPSEIRGYGYTF.

The sample holds a few counts of this clone. CDR3 sequence (DNA): TGTGCCAGCAGTTTTCGGGGACTAGCTGCGAGCTCCTACGAGCAGTACTTC. Translating it yields CASSFRGLAASSYEQYF. The chain is built from TRBV27 and TRBJ2-7, with 9 bases that match TRBD2. The V segment lost 3 bases and the J segment 0 bases; nucleotides outside the gene matches: 9. The V gene's germline CDR1 is MNHEY and CDR2 SMNVEV (reference sequence). The CDR3 consists of 17 residues.

The rearrangement uses TRBV15 and TRBJ2-5; the D gene is possibly TRBD2 (6 bases). Trimming pared 6 bases from V and 1 base from J, leaving 12 bases between. CDR1 and CDR2 from the germline V gene are LNHNV and YYDKDF (reference sequence). CDR3 length equals 14 residues. CDR3 protein: CATSGTEAQETQYF. In DNA, the CDR3 is TGTGCCACCAGTGGGACTGAGGCCCAAGAGACCCAGTACTTC. The variable domain in full, with the rest retrieved from reference TRBV15 and TRBJ2-5, is DAMVIQNPRYQVTQFGKPVTLSCSQTLNHNVMYWYQQKSSQAPKLLFHYYDKDFNNEADTPDNFQSRRPNTSFCFLDIRSPGLGDTAMYLCATSGTEAQETQYFGPGTRLLVL.

Only one count was recorded for this clone. This chain uses TRBV6-6 with TRBJ2-1, with D possibly matching TRBD2 (6 bases). This CDR3 region has 14 residues. Trimming removed 3 bases at V and 8 bases at J, with 14 bases between. CDR1 and CDR2 from the germline V gene are MNHNY and SVGAGI (reference sequence). The CDR3 sequence: CASSYPPTRDEQFF. The CDR3 region has the DNA TGTGCCAGCAGTTATCCTCCGACTAGGGATGAGCAGTTCTTC.

The chain carries TRBV27 and TRBJ1-1; TRBD1 agrees at 7 bases. V lost 7 bases, J lost 3 bases, and 14 bases stayed unmatched. CDR1 and CDR2 (germline): MNHEY, SMNVEV (reference sequence). CDR3 length: 16 amino acids. The CDR3 region has the DNA TGTGCCAGCAACTCTATGTCGACAGGGCTCGACACTGAAGCTTTCTTT. This sequence encodes CASNSMSTGLDTEAFF.